A single sample gave rise to the 8 T cell receptor beta chains below, sequenced in a study of T-cell memory formation after mild COVID-19. TCRdb fed the 5' RACE reads into MiXCR, producing one record per CDR3 protein. The data contain about 400,000 distinct CDR3 sequences, roughly 18% of them singletons. The specimen sequenced was PBMCs or a T cell subset sorted from them (not recorded which). The receptor source for this set is a man younger than 30 who had mild COVID-19 (a few samples of this study predate the infection). Cell type and time point are not known.

This clonotype was counted a few times. The chain combines TRBV12-3 or TRBV12-4 with TRBJ1-5, with D perhaps matching TRBD1 (5 bases). CDR3 length equals 14 residues. V lost 4 bases to trimming and J lost 7 bases, with 14 bases between them. CDR3 DNA sequence: TGTGCCAGCAGTTCGGACGGGGCCTCGCAGCCCCAGCATTTT. Amino acids: CASSSDGASQPQHF.

The sample holds a few counts of this clonotype. This chain joins TRBV9 and TRBJ1-4, with 10 bases aligning to TRBD1. The V gene's germline CDR1 is SGDLS and CDR2 YYNGEE. V gave up 4 bases and J gave up 5 bases; unmatched junction bases: 5. The CDR3 has 15 residues. This CDR3 is CASSSRDRGNEKLFF. The CDR3, as DNA: TGTGCCAGCAGCTCCAGGGACAGGGGAAATGAAAAACTGTTTTTT.

This chain links TRBV19 with TRBJ1-1, with a tentative D call TRBD1 (5 bases). This CDR3 region has 14 residues. Germline assignment: CDR1 LNHDA and CDR2 SQIVND (reference sequence). With 5 bases removed from V and 2 bases from J, the gap between germline ends came to 12 bases. CDR3 sequence: CASSFSTANTEAFF. The CDR3 region has the DNA TGTGCCAGTAGTTTCTCGACAGCCAACACTGAAGCTTTCTTT.

This clonotype was recorded at least ten times. The rearrangement links TRBV7-2 to TRBJ2-1, with 7 bases fitting TRBD2. The CDR3 is 14 amino acids. CDR1 and CDR2 (germline): SGHTA, FQGNSA. J was trimmed by 2 bases and V by 6 bases; bases with no gene match: 4. CDR3 bases: TGTGCCAGCAGTAGGAGCGGGGCCTACAATGAGCAGTTCTTC. This translates into CASSRSGAYNEQFF.

J is TRBJ1-2 and V is TRBV4-2; TRBD1 might be the D (5 bases). V lost 4 bases and J lost 6, with 21 bases in between. Per the germline V gene, CDR1 is LGHNA and CDR2 is YNFKEQ. There are 16 residues in the CDR3. For the CDR3, the DNA is TGTGCCAGCAGCCGAATAATTGGACTGGGGCGGGATGGCTACACCTTC. Translating gives CASSRIIGLGRDGYTF.

This clonotype was seen a few times. The V gene is TRBV5-1, the J gene TRBJ1-4; no reliable D call. This CDR3 is built from 12 residues. Trimming removed 6 bases from V and 6 bases from J, with 9 bases in between. Germline CDR1 reads SGHRS; CDR2 reads YFSETQ. The CDR3, as DNA: TGCGCCAGCAAAGGGTGGGATGAAAAACTGTTTTTT. It specifies CASKGWDEKLFF.

This clonotype was counted a few times. The rearrangement links TRBV24-1 to TRBJ1-1; no definite D call. The V and J ends lost 0 bases and 2 bases respectively, with 9 bases between them. This CDR3 is built from 15 residues. CDR1 and CDR2 (germline): KGHDR, SFDVKD. The CDR3: CATSDLGPVNTEAFF. For the CDR3, the DNA is TGTGCCACCAGTGATTTGGGGCCGGTAAACACTGAAGCTTTCTTT.

This clonotype was observed a few times. V and J are TRBV7-2 and TRBJ2-2; D is ambiguous. The germline V gene encodes CDR1 SGHTA and CDR2 FQGNSA. The CDR3 extends over 14 amino acids. V shed 4 bases and J shed 4 bases, with 10 bases lying between them. The CDR3 loop is CASSSRVTTGELFF. The CDR3, as DNA: TGTGCCAGCAGCTCCCGGGTCACCACCGGGGAGCTGTTTTTT.